This note documents a single TCR beta chain sequence. The antigen is unknown. Germline loops: CDR1 SGDLS, CDR2 YYNGEE. The CDR3 loop spans 18 amino acids. Between the trimmed V and J ends, which lost 0 bases and 0 bases, there was a span of 19 bases. This record belongs to a study of cytomegalovirus exposure and HLA in healthy donors. Overall study results and limits: Sequencing likely generated an artifact that appeared as a cluster of highly shared sequence variants. Fewer N-insertions (relative to the approximately 670-donor mean) were reportedly seen in an Asian-associated ancestry cluster in a later analysis. A link between a missense DCLRE1C variant and TCR beta V- and J-gene trimming emerged from a later analysis.

Though nominally healthy at sampling, donors likely had unrecorded immune exposures. 13 Jbeta primers and 60 Vbeta primers were used for the PCR. Assay used: immunoSEQ multiplex PCR; TCRdb lists only in-frame clones, some missing. The sample data list around 120,000 clones. The chain recombines TRBV9 with TRBJ2-7; D possibly corresponds to TRBD1 (5 bases). The sequence was collected from a man aged 18 to 30 in good health and CMV-seronegative. Sample: PBMCs. Written as DNA, the CDR3 is TGTGCCAGCAGCGTAGGCCTGACAGATCAAACTACCTCCTACGAGCAGTACTTC. This translates into CASSVGLTDQTTSYEQYF.